This entry describes one TCR beta chain. The antigen is not known. V lost 5 bases, J lost 1 base, and 7 bases lay in between. Germline V gene lookup returns CDR1 KGHDR and CDR2 SFDVKD. This CDR3 has 13 amino acids. The data originate from a study of CD8+CD57+ T cells in acquired aplastic anemia. Findings of the study overall: Nearly 30 CD8+ CDR3 sequences were shared between patients and controls.

Genomic DNA, serving as template, underwent TCR beta VDJ and CDR3 profiling. MiXCR was run by TCRdb on the reads, yielding one entry per CDR3 protein. The table has about 210,000 distinct CDR3 sequences, 61% seen once. The source is a human donor in good health. The source material was sorted CD4+, CD8+, or CD8+CD57+ T cells (not recorded which) from PBMCs. The chain has TRBV24-1 and TRBJ1-1; tentatively, D is TRBD1 (5 bases). CDR3 sequence reads: CATSGQPNTEAFF. As DNA, the CDR3 is TGTGCCACCAGTGGACAGCCGAACACTGAAGCTTTCTTT.